The sequence of this T cell receptor (beta chain) was determined in a study of T cell repertoires in cytomegalovirus infection. This clonotype was seen many times. The antigen remains undetermined. TCRdb used MiXCR to reprocess the reads, holding one entry per CDR3 protein. The sample holds roughly 69,000 distinct CDR3 sequences; about 26% are singletons and the top ten take 59%. The V and J ends lost 4 bases and 7 bases, in that order; junction bases with no gene match: 13. The CDR3 runs to 17 residues. Germline CDR1 reads MNHNS; CDR2 reads SASEGT. The sequence was collected from a human donor in good health (CMV status not recorded). Some clones in this sample may be carry-over from other donors' samples. Source: CD8+ T cells from cultured PBMCs, taken from culture after CMV antigen stimulation. V usage is TRBV6-1 and J usage is TRBJ2-1, with 10 bases identical to TRBD2. CDR3 coding DNA: TGTGCCAGCAGTGCCCGCGGGTGGAGCGGGGGGGCTAATGAGCAGTTCTTC. Residues: CASSARGWSGGANEQFF.